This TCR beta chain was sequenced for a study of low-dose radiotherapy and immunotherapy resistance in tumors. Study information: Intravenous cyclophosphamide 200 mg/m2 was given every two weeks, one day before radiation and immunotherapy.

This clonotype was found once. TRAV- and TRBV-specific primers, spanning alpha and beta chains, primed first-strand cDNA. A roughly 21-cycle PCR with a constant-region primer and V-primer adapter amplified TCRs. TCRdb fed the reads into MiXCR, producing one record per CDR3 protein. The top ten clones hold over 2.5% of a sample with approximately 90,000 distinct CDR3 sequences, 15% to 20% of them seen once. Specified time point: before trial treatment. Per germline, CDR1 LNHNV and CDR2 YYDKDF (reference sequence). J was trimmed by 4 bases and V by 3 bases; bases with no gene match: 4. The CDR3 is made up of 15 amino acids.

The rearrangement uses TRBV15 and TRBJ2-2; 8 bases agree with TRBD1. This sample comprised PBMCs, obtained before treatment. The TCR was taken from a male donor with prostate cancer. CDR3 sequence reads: CATSRDREATGELFF. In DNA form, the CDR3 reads TGTGCCACCAGCAGGGACAGGGAGGCCACCGGGGAGCTGTTTTTT.